This T cell receptor (beta chain) appears in the sequencing data of a study of CD8+ T cells in alopecia areata. General study findings and limits: Sharing of TCR sequences between patients (possibly for HLA-related reasons) was less clear than in mice. In lesional scalp, particularly from alopecia totalis/universalis, clonality was higher than in normal scalp. Normal skin contains resident alphabeta T cells, and these are also sequenced in scalp samples.

TCR sequencing used cDNA made by reverse transcription of extracted RNA. TCRdb's table, derived via immunoSEQ multiplex PCR, lists solely in-frame clones and lacks some. The top ten clones hold 35% to 45% of a sample with some 150,000 clones, more than 55% of them seen once. The CDR3 consists of 13 residues. CDR1 and CDR2 (germline): SQVTM, ANQGSEA. V was trimmed by 3 bases and J by 1 base, leaving 9 bases between them. About this clone itself: Its target is unknown.

Starting from PBMCs, sorting isolated CD4+ and CD8+ T cells. This receptor was identified in a human donor in good health. The sequencing sample was made of CD8+ T cells sorted from blood. The J gene is TRBJ1-2, the V gene TRBV29-1; D not certain. The CDR3 is CSVDRDSNYGYTF. The CDR3 coding sequence is TGCAGCGTTGACCGGGATAGTAACTATGGCTACACCTTC.